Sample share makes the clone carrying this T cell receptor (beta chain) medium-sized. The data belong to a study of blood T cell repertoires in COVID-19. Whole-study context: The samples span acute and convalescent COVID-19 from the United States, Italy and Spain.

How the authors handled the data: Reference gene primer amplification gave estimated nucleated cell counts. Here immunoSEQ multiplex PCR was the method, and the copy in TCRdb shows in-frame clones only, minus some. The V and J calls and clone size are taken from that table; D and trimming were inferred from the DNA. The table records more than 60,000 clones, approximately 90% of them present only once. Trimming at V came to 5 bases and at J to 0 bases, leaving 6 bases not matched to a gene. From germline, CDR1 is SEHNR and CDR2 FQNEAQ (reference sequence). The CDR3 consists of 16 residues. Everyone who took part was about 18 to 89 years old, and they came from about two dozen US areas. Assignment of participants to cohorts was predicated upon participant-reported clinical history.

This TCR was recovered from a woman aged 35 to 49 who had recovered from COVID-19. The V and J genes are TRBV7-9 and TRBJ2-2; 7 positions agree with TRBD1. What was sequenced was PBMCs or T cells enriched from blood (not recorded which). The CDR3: CASSTRQGANTGELFF. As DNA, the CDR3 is TGTGCCAGCAGCACGCGACAGGGCGCGAACACCGGGGAGCTGTTTTTT.